Listed here are 16 T cell receptor beta chains from one sample, sequenced in a study of blood T cell repertoires in COVID-19. The method was immunoSEQ multiplex PCR; TCRdb's version includes in-frame clones alone and lacks a portion of them. Found here are roughly 25,000 clones, about 88% of them singletons; the top ten hold about 8.8%. The sequencing sample was made of peripheral blood. These receptors all come from a man aged 70 or older with acute or convalescent COVID-19.

The J gene is TRBJ2-3, the V gene TRBV11-2, with D perhaps matching TRBD1 (6 bases). CDR3 length: 16 residues. Trimming shortened V by 1 base and J by 8 bases, and 19 bases separated the two germline ends. Per the germline V gene, CDR1 is SGHAT and CDR2 is FQNNGV. The CDR3 is CASSLVVQGVLGTQYF. DNA for the CDR3: TGTGCCAGCAGCTTAGTTGTACAGGGAGTCCTAGGTACGCAGTATTTT.

The count of this clone is one. V usage is TRBV7-8 and J usage is TRBJ2-7; TRBD2 agrees at 11 bases. Germline V gene sequence: CDR1 SGHVS, CDR2 FQNEAQ. The CDR3 has 16 amino acids. V shed 4 bases, J shed 0 bases, and the junction held 5 bases outside the gene matches. CDR3 coding DNA: TGTGCCAGCAGCTGGGGAACTAGCGGGAGCTCCTACGAGCAGTACTTC. It encodes CASSWGTSGSSYEQYF.

This sequence joins TRBV19 and TRBJ1-5, with D possibly being TRBD1 (5 bases). V gave up 7 bases and J gave up 6 bases, with 19 bases separating them. The CDR3 has 15 residues. CDR1 and CDR2 from the germline V gene are LNHDA and SQIVND (reference sequence). The CDR3 region is CASTNGPGHGQPQHF. The CDR3 DNA reads as TGTGCCAGTACCAATGGCCCAGGGCATGGTCAGCCCCAGCATTTT.

The chain couples TRBV19 to TRBJ2-3; 7 nucleotides match TRBD2. V trimming: 4 bases; J trimming: 2 bases; junction bases outside the gene matches: 9. Germline V gene sequence: CDR1 LNHDA, CDR2 SQIVND (reference sequence). This CDR3 comprises 16 residues. The CDR3 reads CASSTNLADLTDTQYF. The DNA for the CDR3 is TGTGCCAGTAGTACCAACCTAGCGGACCTCACAGATACGCAGTATTTT.

In its sample, this clone ranks as medium-sized (0.01 to 0.1%). V is TRBV7-9 and J is TRBJ2-2, with TRBD1 matching 9 bases. In germline, CDR1 is SEHNR, CDR2 FQNEAQ (reference sequence). Germline trimming cut 5 bases from V and 3 bases from J; bases unmatched to any gene: 4. The length of the CDR3 is 15 residues. In DNA form, the CDR3 reads TGTGCCAGCAGCCACCGGGACAGGGACACCGGGGAGCTGTTTTTT. It yields the protein CASSHRDRDTGELFF. Complete variable domain (other parts from reference TRBV7-9 and TRBJ2-2): DTGVSQNPRHKITKRGQNVTFRCDPISEHNRLYWYRQTLGQGPEFLTYFQNEAQLEKSRLLSDRFSAERPKGSFSTLEIQRTEQGDSAMYLCASSHRDRDTGELFFGEGSRLTVL.

The rearrangement uses TRBV29-1 and TRBJ2-7; 9 bases fit TRBD1. The CDR3 totals 14 residues. Trimming cost V 5 bases and J 7 bases; bases outside gene matches: 12. Looked up from germline, CDR1 is SQVTM and CDR2 is ANQGSEA. The CDR3 loop is CSVIKRDRAYEQYF. CDR3 DNA: TGCAGCGTTATAAAACGGGACAGGGCTTATGAGCAGTACTTC.

This clone was seen just once. This chain uses TRBV7-2 with TRBJ2-1; 12 nucleotides agree with TRBD2. Germline CDR1 SGHTA, CDR2 FQGNSA. CDR3 length: 15 residues. V lost 5 bases to trimming and J lost 7 bases; unmatched junction nucleotides: 6. CDR3 sequence: CASSPPSGRGNEQFF. DNA of the CDR3: TGTGCCAGCAGCCCCCCTAGCGGGAGGGGGAATGAGCAGTTCTTC.

The chain links TRBV7-2 to TRBJ2-5; D is possibly TRBD2 (7 bases). From germline, CDR1 is SGHTA and CDR2 FQGNSA. Trimming took 4 bases from V and 4 from J, leaving 10 bases between them. The length of the CDR3 is 13 residues. The CDR3 reads CASSWRGGETQYF. In DNA form, the CDR3 reads TGTGCCAGCAGCTGGAGGGGGGGAGAGACCCAGTACTTC.

This rearrangement joins TRBV9 to TRBJ2-1; D is uncertain. Trimming removed 7 bases from V and 5 bases from J, with 4 bases in between. CDR3 length: 10 residues. From germline, CDR1 is SGDLS and CDR2 YYNGEE. The chain's CDR3 is CASPNNEQFF. The CDR3 coding sequence is TGTGCCAGCCCCAACAATGAGCAGTTCTTC.

The chain is built from TRBV20-1 and TRBJ2-1, with 9 bases that match TRBD2. Trimming at V came to 3 bases and at J to 1 base, leaving 4 bases not matched to a gene. Germline CDR1 reads DFQATT; CDR2 reads SNEGSKA (reference sequence). This CDR3 contains 15 residues. CDR3 coding DNA: TGCAGTGCTAGTAGCGGGAGATCGTCCTACAATGAGCAGTTCTTC. Translation gives CSASSGRSSYNEQFF.

The V gene is TRBV28, the J gene TRBJ1-1, with D unresolved. Per germline, CDR1 MDHEN and CDR2 SYDVKM. Trimming pared 7 bases from V and 2 bases from J, leaving 23 bases between. The CDR3 has 17 residues. The CDR3 DNA follows: TGTGCCAGCATCACCCCGTCCGCGCCTTCTCATAACACTGAAGCTTTCTTT. It is translated as CASITPSAPSHNTEAFF.

The gene calls are TRBV10-3 and TRBJ2-3; D uncertain. Trimming shortened V by 4 bases and J by 6 bases, and 11 bases separated the two germline ends. Germline V CDR1 and CDR2: ENHRY, SYGVKD. The CDR3 is 13 residues long. CDR3 in amino acids: CAISGLKVDTQYF. The CDR3 nucleotides are TGTGCCATCAGTGGACTTAAAGTGGATACGCAGTATTTT.

This chain links TRBV7-6 with TRBJ2-2; 12 bases map to TRBD2. This CDR3 region has 16 residues. Germline CDR1 and CDR2: SGHVS and FNYEAQ. V gave up 5 bases and J gave up 4 bases; unmatched junction bases: 5. In DNA, the CDR3 is TGTGCCAGCAGCCCATTGGGACTAGCGGGCACCGGGGAGCTGTTTTTT. It translates to CASSPLGLAGTGELFF.

The rearrangement links TRBV9 to TRBJ2-5; the match to TRBD2 covers 11 bases. The CDR3 is 15 residues long. CDR1 SGDLS and CDR2 YYNGEE come from the germline V gene. Trimming cost V 0 bases and J 4 bases; bases outside gene matches: 2. CDR3 nucleotides: TGTGCCAGCAGCGTAGGAACTAGCGGGAGAGAGACCCAGTACTTC. Amino acid sequence: CASSVGTSGRETQYF.

The sample holds one count of this clone. The gene calls are TRBV5-1 and TRBJ1-1; 9 bases match TRBD1. V was pared by 7 bases and J by 4 bases, with 11 bases of the junction left unmatched. CDR1 SGHRS and CDR2 YFSETQ come from the germline V gene. This CDR3 region has 15 residues. CDR3 sequence (DNA): TGCGCCAGCGGCCGACGGACAGGGGAAGGCACTGAAGCTTTCTTT. It yields the protein CASGRRTGEGTEAFF.

This clone appeared a few times. The chain carries TRBV5-1 and TRBJ2-2, with 8 bases that match TRBD2. Germline trimming cut 3 bases from V and 6 bases from J; bases unmatched to any gene: 4. The CDR3 consists of 14 residues. Germline CDR1 and CDR2: SGHRS and YFSETQ. Here the CDR3 DNA reads TGCGCCAGCAGCTCCCAGCGGGAGCCCGGGGAGCTGTTTTTT. Amino acids: CASSSQREPGELFF. The whole variable domain, filled in from reference TRBV5-1 and TRBJ2-2, reads KAGVTQTPRYLIKTRGQQVTLSCSPISGHRSVSWYQQTPGQGLQFLFEYFSETQRNKGNFPGRFSGRQFSNSRSEMNVSTLELGDSALYLCASSSQREPGELFFGEGSRLTVL.